This T cell receptor beta chain comes out of a study of T-cell reconstitution after alpha-beta-depleted transplantation in children. Study-wide points: Newly produced T cells mostly accounted for T-cell counts and diversity one year post-transplant. From surviving recipient T cells and thymic progenitors came the high day-60 TCRbeta diversity observed in some patients.

Unique molecular identifiers were incorporated into the prepared TCRbeta library. Via MiXCR, TCRdb re-called the PCR reads, giving one row per CDR3 protein. The data show about 230,000 distinct CDR3 sequences, with approximately 10% seen just once and 28% held by the top ten. This clonotype was seen repeatedly, ten times or more. Its matching antigen is unknown. The source material was PBMCs, sampled before TCRalphabeta/CD19-depleted stem cell transplant. The clonotype comes from a child under two years old with acute myeloid leukemia, due to receive a stem cell transplant.

Here the CDR3 reads CASSRDRGWRNTEAFF. For the CDR3, the DNA is TGCGCCAGCAGCCGCGACAGGGGGTGGAGGAACACTGAAGCTTTCTTT. The rearrangement links TRBV5-1 to TRBJ1-1; 9 positions agree with TRBD1. The CDR3 is made up of 16 amino acids. Germline trimming cut 4 bases from V and 1 base from J; bases unmatched to any gene: 8. CDR1 SGHRS and CDR2 YFSETQ come from the germline V gene.